This TCR beta chain was sequenced for a study of shared clonotypes between healthy human individuals. Study results and limitations: Sampling included only blood; tissue repertoires likely differ.

Deletions cut 6 bases from V and 2 bases from J, with 16 bases between. Germline assignment: CDR1 LNHDA and CDR2 SQIVND (reference sequence). This CDR3 spans 16 amino acids. Profiling relied on immunoSEQ multiplex PCR, and the TCRdb table lists in-frame clones only, not all of them. In the table there are fewer than 1.4 million clones, 78% of which are singletons. Remarks on this clone: The antigen remains undetermined.

This TCR was sampled from a man aged 18 to 30 in good health. Some clones in this sample may be carry-over from other donors' samples. V gene TRBV19 combines with J gene TRBJ2-2; maybe TRBD2 (6 bases). Material for sequencing was memory CD4+ T cells from PBMCs. Indicated subset: CD45RA-negative fraction. CDR3 sequence (DNA): TGTGCCAGTAGGCACAATAGCGGTTTCAACACCGGGGAGCTGTTTTTT. Translating gives CASRHNSGFNTGELFF.